The clone carrying this T cell receptor beta chain has a single count. Antigen: not known. CDR3 size: 12 residues. CDR1 and CDR2 (germline): SEHNR, FQNEAQ (reference sequence). Trimming pared 3 bases from V and 4 bases from J, leaving 7 bases between. This table comes from immunoSEQ multiplex PCR, and its TCRdb copy is limited to in-frame clones, with some not included. The sample carries 15,000 to 20,000 clones, 80% to 90% recorded once. The sample originates from a study of T cell clonotyping in hematopoietic cell transplantation. General study results and limits: Cells were unsorted, so CD4 and CD8 contributions were not separated. Graft donor and pretransplant recipient Inverse Simpson Index values predicted broader posttransplant TCR diversity. Few recipient clonotypes overlapped donors; over 97% were de novo at given depth.

This TCR was sampled from a woman in her 40s in good health. Some clones in this sample may be carry-over from other donors' samples. V and J are TRBV7-9 and TRBJ2-7; D remains ambiguous. Source material: peripheral blood mononuclear cells. The CDR3 is CASSFGWYEQYF. CDR3 coding DNA: TGTGCCAGCAGCTTCGGGTGGTACGAGCAGTACTTC. Based on the CDR3 plus reference TRBV7-9 and TRBJ2-7, the full variable domain is DTGVSQNPRHKITKRGQNVTFRCDPISEHNRLYWYRQTLGQGPEFLTYFQNEAQLEKSRLLSDRFSAERPKGSFSTLEIQRTEQGDSAMYLCASSFGWYEQYFGPGTRLTVT.